Listed here are 5 T cell receptor beta chains from one sample, sequenced in a study of T cell therapy after organ transplantation. As to time point: 20-29 weeks after completion of therapy. Their recognized antigens are unknown. The data were produced by immunoSEQ multiplex PCR, yet TCRdb's version contains in-frame clones alone and is incomplete. The table lists about 17,000 clones, about 85% of them singletons. Here the sequenced sample was CD8+ T cells from blood, taken after autologous CMV-specific T cell therapy. All receptors derive from a human patient who had received a solid organ transplant and had CMV disease. Some T cells may have come from the graft donor.

The chain couples TRBV9 to TRBJ2-1; D is uncertain. CDR3 length: 11 residues. Germline V gives CDR1 SGDLS, CDR2 YYNGEE. Between the trimmed V and J ends, which lost 3 bases and 3 bases, there was a span of 1 base. CDR3 sequence reads: CASSGYNEQFF. The CDR3 DNA sequence: TGTGCCAGCAGCGGCTACAATGAGCAGTTCTTC.

The V gene is TRBV29-1, the J gene TRBJ1-1, with D uncertain. The V and J ends lost 7 bases and 5 bases respectively, with 14 bases between them. The CDR3 covers 12 residues. The germline V gene encodes CDR1 SQVTM and CDR2 ANQGSEA. CDR3 nucleotide sequence: TGCAGCGCCCCTATCTGGGAAACTGAAGCTTTCTTT. Translated: CSAPIWETEAFF.

The chain joins TRBV6-1 to TRBJ1-1, with D uncertain. The CDR3 consists of 14 residues. Between the trimmed V and J ends, which lost 3 bases and 4 bases, there was a span of 12 bases. Germline values: CDR1 MNHNS, CDR2 SASEGT. DNA for the CDR3: TGTGCCAGCAGTGATTGGGCCGAGGGCACTGAAGCTTTCTTT. This translates into CASSDWAEGTEAFF.

This chain joins TRBV5-1 and TRBJ2-2; perhaps TRBD2 as D (5 bases). The germline V gene has CDR1 SGHRS and CDR2 YFSETQ. V was clipped by 3 bases and J by 4 bases, with 13 bases between them. CDR3 length: 15 amino acids. The CDR3 nucleotides read TGCGCCAGCAGCTCATCCGGGGAACGCACCGGGGAGCTGTTTTTT. Its translation: CASSSSGERTGELFF. The full variable domain, in which reference TRBV5-1 and TRBJ2-2 provide the parts outside the CDR3, is KAGVTQTPRYLIKTRGQQVTLSCSPISGHRSVSWYQQTPGQGLQFLFEYFSETQRNKGNFPGRFSGRQFSNSRSEMNVSTLELGDSALYLCASSSSGERTGELFFGEGSRLTVL.

CDR3 DNA: TGTGCCAGCAGTTTATCCCTTGACAGGAACCAAGAGACCCAGTACTTC. Protein: CASSLSLDRNQETQYF. The gene calls are TRBV27 and TRBJ2-5; weak D call: TRBD1 (6 bases). The length of the CDR3 is 16 residues. V lost 0 bases and J lost 0, with 11 bases in between. Germline-derived CDR1 and CDR2 are MNHEY and SMNVEV (reference sequence).